This T cell receptor beta chain emerged from a study of CD8+ T cells in alopecia areata. Notes on the study in general: Among patients, TCR sharing was less clear than in mice, a difference possibly due in part to HLA diversity in the patient population. The study found higher clonality in lesional than normal scalp, especially in alopecia totalis/universalis. Tofacitinib significantly brought down scalp clonality and expanded CD8+ clones among top 100.

Treatment in this sample: oral pan-JAK inhibitor, 5-10 mg twice daily. Alopecia areata patients provided lesional scalp punch biopsies and peripheral blood, both collected for the study. There are a few counts of this clone. Its antigen remains unidentified. RNA was extracted and reverse transcribed into cDNA as the sequencing template. Sequencing was performed with immunoSEQ multiplex PCR; in TCRdb, only in-frame clones are kept and a portion is missing. The repertoire has approximately 280,000 clones, 58% of them found once; the top ten carry under 2%. The starting material was CD4+ T cells sorted from blood, obtained at week 24, from a patient treated with tofacitinib. The receptor comes from a human donor with alopecia areata.

The CDR3 protein is CSVLQRGETQYF. The DNA for the CDR3 is TGCAGCGTTTTGCAACGGGGAGAGACCCAGTACTTC. The chain combines TRBV29-1 with TRBJ2-5; weak D call: TRBD2 (5 bases). CDR3 length: 12 amino acids. Germline-derived CDR1 and CDR2 are SQVTM and ANQGSEA. Trimming shortened V by 5 bases and J by 4 bases, and 11 bases separated the two germline ends.